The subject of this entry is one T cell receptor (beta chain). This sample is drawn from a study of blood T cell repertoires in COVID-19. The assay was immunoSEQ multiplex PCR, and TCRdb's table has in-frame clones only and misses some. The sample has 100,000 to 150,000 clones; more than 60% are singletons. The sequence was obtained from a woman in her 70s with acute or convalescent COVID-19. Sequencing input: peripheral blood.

The CDR3 DNA sequence: TGTGCCATCAGTGAAACAGGGGGAGATACTGAAGCTTTCTTT. This translates into CAISETGGDTEAFF. The chain couples TRBV10-3 to TRBJ1-1; 8 nucleotides line up with TRBD1. The CDR3 has 14 amino acids. Germline CDR1 and CDR2: ENHRY and SYGVKD. The V and J ends lost 3 bases and 5 bases, in that order; junction bases with no gene match: 5.